This section outlines one TCR beta chain sequence together with its context. Sequencing used immunoSEQ multiplex PCR; TCRdb keeps in-frame clones, though not all of them. The table records fewer than 200,000 clones, about 70% of them present only once. This sample was included in a study of blood T cell repertoires in COVID-19. J lost 0 bases, V lost 5 bases, and 16 bases had no gene match. Germline V gene data show CDR1 as SGDLS and CDR2 as YYNGEE. The CDR3 extends over 20 amino acids. The rearrangement joins TRBV9 to TRBJ1-3; 11 bases line up with TRBD1. The TCR was taken from a woman aged 45-65 years with active or convalescent COVID-19. Material: peripheral blood. The CDR3 DNA is TGTGCCAGCAGTCCTCCGGACAGGGGGCCAACTTACAACTCTGGAAACACCATATATTTT. It specifies CASSPPDRGPTYNSGNTIYF.